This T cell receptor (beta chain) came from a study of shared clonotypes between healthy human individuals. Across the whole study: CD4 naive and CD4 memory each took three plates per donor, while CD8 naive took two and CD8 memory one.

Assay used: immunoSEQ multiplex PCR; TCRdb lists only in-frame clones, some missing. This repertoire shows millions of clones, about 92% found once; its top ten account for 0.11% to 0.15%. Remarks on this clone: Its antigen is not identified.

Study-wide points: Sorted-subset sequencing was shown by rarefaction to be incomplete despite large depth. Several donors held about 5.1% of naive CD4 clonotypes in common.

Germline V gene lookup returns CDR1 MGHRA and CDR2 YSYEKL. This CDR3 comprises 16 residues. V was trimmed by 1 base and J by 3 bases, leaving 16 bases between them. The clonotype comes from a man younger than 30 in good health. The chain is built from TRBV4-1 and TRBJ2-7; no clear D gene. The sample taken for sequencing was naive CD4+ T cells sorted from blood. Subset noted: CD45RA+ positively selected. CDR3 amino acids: CASSQGRGLWSYEQYF. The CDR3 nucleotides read TGCGCCAGCAGCCAAGGTCGTGGGCTTTGGAGCTACGAGCAGTACTTC.